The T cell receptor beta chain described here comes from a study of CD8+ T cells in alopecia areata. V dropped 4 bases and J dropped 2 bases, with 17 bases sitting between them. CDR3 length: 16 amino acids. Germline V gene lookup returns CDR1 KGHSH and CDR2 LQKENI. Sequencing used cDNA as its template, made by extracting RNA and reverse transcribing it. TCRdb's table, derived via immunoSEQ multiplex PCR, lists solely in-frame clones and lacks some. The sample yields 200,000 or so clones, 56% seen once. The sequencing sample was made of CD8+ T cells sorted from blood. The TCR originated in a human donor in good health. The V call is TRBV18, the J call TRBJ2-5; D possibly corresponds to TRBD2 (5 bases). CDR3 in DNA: TGTGCCAGCTCACTCGTTCGGGAAGTACCTCAAGAGACCCAGTACTTC. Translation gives CASSLVREVPQETQYF. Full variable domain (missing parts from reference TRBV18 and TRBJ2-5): NAGVMQNPRHLVRRRGQEARLRCSPMKGHSHVYWYRQLPEEGLKFMVYLQKENIIDESGMPKERFSAEFPKEGPSILRIQQVVRGDSAAYFCASSLVREVPQETQYFGPGTRLLVL.